Shown below are 30 T cell receptor beta chains from a single sample sequenced in a study of long-term antiretroviral therapy in people with HIV. Survey level was the resolution at which the v3.0 immunoSEQ assay ran. Profiled with immunoSEQ multiplex PCR; TCRdb holds only in-frame clones, not every one. The sample comprises 25,000 to 35,000 clones, just under 80% of which are singletons, and about a tenth rests with the top ten. This specimen consisted of unsorted PBMCs, obtained 1.5 years before starting antiretroviral therapy. These receptors were collected from a man between 18 and 29 years old with HIV.

This rearrangement joins TRBV29-1 to TRBJ1-1; TRBD1 is a possible D gene (5 bases). Trimming left V 5 bases short and J 4 bases short, with 17 bases between. The CDR3 is 14 residues long. Germline V gives CDR1 SQVTM, CDR2 ANQGSEA. CDR3 coding DNA: TGCAGCGTTACCCTGGGGCAGGGTTCCACTGAAGCTTTCTTT. Translating gives CSVTLGQGSTEAFF.

This clone was picked up a small number of times. J is TRBJ1-5 and V is TRBV28; 7 bases are shared with TRBD1. Germline-derived CDR1 and CDR2 are MDHEN and SYDVKM. V lost 2 bases to trimming and J lost 2 bases; unmatched junction nucleotides: 0. There are 14 residues in the CDR3. This CDR3 is CASSLGQGNQPQHF. DNA of the CDR3: TGTGCCAGCAGTTTAGGACAGGGCAATCAGCCCCAGCATTTT.

The chain has TRBV7-3 and TRBJ1-1; maybe TRBD1 (5 bases). The length of the CDR3 is 13 residues. Germline CDR1 SGHTA, CDR2 FQGTGA. Trimming took 5 bases from V and 2 from J, leaving 9 bases between them. CDR3 in amino acids: CASSPGHNTEAFF. CDR3 in DNA: TGTGCCAGCAGCCCCGGACACAACACTGAAGCTTTCTTT.

The gene calls are TRBV7-3 and TRBJ2-7; the D gene is possibly TRBD2 (5 bases). V was cut by 0 bases and J by 5 bases, with 8 bases left in between. The CDR3 has 13 amino acids. Germline V CDR1 and CDR2: SGHTA, FQGTGA. CDR3 nucleotides: TGTGCCAGCAGCTTAACCGGGGTCCACGAGCAGTACTTC. The encoded protein is CASSLTGVHEQYF.

The V call is TRBV10-3, the J call TRBJ1-2, with 7 bases lining up with TRBD1. Germline trimming cut 0 bases from V and 7 bases from J; bases unmatched to any gene: 5. The CDR3 spans 14 residues. Germline V gene sequence: CDR1 ENHRY, CDR2 SYGVKD. In DNA, the CDR3 is TGTGCCATCAGTGAGTCTGAGGGGGCCTTTGGCTACACCTTC. Its protein product is CAISESEGAFGYTF.

This rearrangement joins TRBV6-5 to TRBJ2-5; TRBD2 aligns across 10 bases. In germline, CDR1 is MNHEY, CDR2 SVGAGI. This CDR3 has 15 amino acids. The V and J ends lost 5 bases and 5 bases, in that order; junction bases with no gene match: 8. The CDR3 DNA reads TGTGCCAGCAGTCCAGCGGGGGGGCCCGCGGAGACCCAGTACTTC. Translation gives CASSPAGGPAETQYF.

The gene calls are TRBV29-1 and TRBJ2-1; D not certain. V dropped 3 bases and J dropped 3 bases, with 12 bases sitting between them. Germline V lookup: CDR1 SQVTM, CDR2 ANQGSEA. The CDR3 is 14 amino acids. This CDR3 is CSVELSAGYNEQFF. The DNA of the CDR3 is TGCAGCGTTGAGTTATCTGCTGGCTACAATGAGCAGTTCTTC.

This chain uses TRBV11-2 with TRBJ2-5, with D tentatively TRBD2 (5 bases). This CDR3 region has 13 residues. The germline CDR1 and CDR2 sequences are SGHAT and FQNNGV. V lost 5 bases and J lost 3, with 10 bases in between. The CDR3 sequence: CASSPPAEETQYF. The CDR3 DNA sequence: TGTGCCAGCAGCCCCCCAGCGGAAGAGACCCAGTACTTC.

The chain has TRBV11-2 and TRBJ2-3, with D unresolved. The CDR3 has 12 residues. V lost 4 bases and J 6 bases, leaving 8 bases between the germline ends. Looked up from germline, CDR1 is SGHAT and CDR2 is FQNNGV. CDR3 sequence (DNA): TGTGCCAGCAGCTCCCACCCGGATACGCAGTATTTT. Amino acid sequence: CASSSHPDTQYF.

This chain uses TRBV6-1 with TRBJ2-5, with D perhaps TRBD2 (5 bases). The V end lost 4 bases, the J end lost 5 bases, and 23 bases lay between the germline ends. Per the germline V gene, CDR1 is MNHNS and CDR2 is SASEGT. The CDR3 consists of 17 residues. The CDR3 sequence is CASSGQLGGEGGETQYF. As DNA, the CDR3 is TGTGCCAGCAGTGGACAACTCGGCGGAGAGGGCGGGGAGACCCAGTACTTC.

The chain has TRBV10-1 and TRBJ2-1; TRBD2 matches at 12 bases. CDR3 length: 16 residues. Germline lookup yields CDR1 WNHNN and CDR2 SYGVQD (reference sequence). V lost 2 bases to trimming and J lost 8 bases; unmatched junction nucleotides: 7. CDR3 in amino acids: CASSEGLAGGHDEQFF. As DNA, the CDR3 is TGCGCCAGCAGTGAGGGGCTAGCGGGGGGGCATGATGAGCAGTTCTTC.

V gene TRBV5-4 combines with J gene TRBJ2-2, with 16 bases matching TRBD2. After removal of 4 bases from V and 5 bases from J, the junction contained 8 bases not matched to a gene. Germline V gives CDR1 SGHNT, CDR2 YYREEE (reference sequence). CDR3 size: 18 residues. This CDR3 reads CASSPGTSGRARTGELFF. The DNA for the CDR3 is TGTGCCAGCAGCCCGGGGACTAGCGGGAGGGCAAGGACCGGGGAGCTGTTTTTT. Filled out from reference TRBV5-4 and TRBJ2-2, the complete variable domain reads ETGVTQSPTHLIKTRGQQVTLRCSSQSGHNTVSWYQQALGQGPQFIFQYYREEENGRGNFPPRFSGLQFPNYSSELNVNALELDDSALYLCASSPGTSGRARTGELFFGEGSRLTVL.

The rearrangement uses TRBV30 and TRBJ2-2; D is tentatively TRBD1 or TRBD2 (6 bases each). This CDR3 region has 15 residues. CDR1 and CDR2 (germline): GTSNPN, SVGIG (reference sequence). Trimming took off 5 bases at V and 3 bases at J, with 16 bases between the two ends. Here the CDR3 reads CAWDQWGADTGELFF. CDR3 bases: TGTGCCTGGGACCAGTGGGGGGCTGACACCGGGGAGCTGTTTTTT.

The chain combines TRBV28 with TRBJ2-7; no clear D. Germline lookup yields CDR1 MDHEN and CDR2 SYDVKM. The ends were cut back, 2 bases at V and 6 bases at J, with 14 bases in the middle. The CDR3 extends over 14 amino acids. CDR3: CASSLPDPLSEQYF. The CDR3 DNA sequence: TGTGCCAGCAGTTTACCGGACCCCCTCTCCGAGCAGTACTTC.

This rearrangement joins TRBV6-5 to TRBJ1-5; D call uncertain. Per germline, CDR1 MNHEY and CDR2 SVGAGI. The ends were cut back, 0 bases at V and 5 bases at J, with 8 bases in the middle. The CDR3 contains 14 residues. The CDR3 nucleotides are TGTGCCAGCAGTTACTCAGGGTACGATCAGCCCCAGCATTTT. Protein sequence: CASSYSGYDQPQHF.

This chain joins TRBV28 and TRBJ1-4; D gene ambiguous. Germline V gene lookup returns CDR1 MDHEN and CDR2 SYDVKM. This CDR3 has 14 amino acids. V was trimmed by 5 bases and J by 5 bases, leaving 12 bases between them. CDR3: CASSGPSSNEKLFF. The CDR3 coding sequence is TGTGCCAGCAGTGGTCCTTCCTCGAATGAAAAACTGTTTTTT.

The V and J genes are TRBV12-5 and TRBJ2-7; weak D call: TRBD2 (6 bases). The germline V gene encodes CDR1 LGHNT and CDR2 FRNRAP. Trimming removed 9 bases from V and 3 bases from J, with 15 bases in between. CDR3 length: 13 residues. The CDR3 nucleotides read TGTGCTAGCGCGCGGGACGGGTACTACGAGCAGTACTTC. Protein: CASARDGYYEQYF.

The chain links TRBV4-1 to TRBJ2-6; D ambiguous. CDR3 length: 14 residues. V was pared by 4 bases and J by 4 bases, with 8 bases between. Germline V CDR1 and CDR2: MGHRA, YSYEKL. The CDR3 protein is CASSPTAGANVLTF. CDR3 bases: TGCGCCAGCAGCCCCACCGCCGGGGCCAACGTCCTGACTTTC.

This chain's CDR3 is CASSRTPGQGLTNEKLFF. The CDR3 DNA reads TGTGCCAGCAGCCGAACTCCGGGACAGGGTTTGACTAATGAAAAACTGTTTTTT. V is TRBV4-2 and J is TRBJ1-4, with TRBD1 identical over 9 bases. J gave up 2 bases and V 4 bases, and 11 bases lay outside the gene matches. Germline V CDR1 and CDR2: LGHNA, YNFKEQ. The CDR3 contains 18 residues.

This rearrangement joins TRBV30 to TRBJ1-2, with a tentative D call TRBD1 (5 bases). This CDR3 contains 17 residues. V was shortened by 4 bases and J by 6 bases, with 27 bases between the two germline ends. Germline-derived CDR1 and CDR2 are GTSNPN and SVGIG (reference sequence). In nucleotides, the CDR3 is TGTGCCTGGACCCAAGAGGCGGGGGAGATCAGTGGAAATGGCTACACCTTC. This codes for CAWTQEAGEISGNGYTF.

This clone was found a few times. V usage is TRBV6-5 and J usage is TRBJ2-3, with no clear D. The CDR3 length is 15 residues. V was trimmed by 5 bases and J by 1 base, leaving 13 bases between them. Germline V gene sequence: CDR1 MNHEY, CDR2 SVGAGI. CDR3 amino acids: CASSLDPTGTDTQYF. The CDR3, as DNA: TGTGCCAGCAGTCTCGACCCGACCGGCACAGATACGCAGTATTTT.

The rearrangement joins TRBV4-2 to TRBJ2-7, with TRBD2 identical over 8 bases. Germline CDR1 and CDR2: LGHNA and YNFKEQ. Trimming took 3 bases from V and 4 from J; bases not matched to a gene: 11. The CDR3 is 16 residues long. CDR3 region: CASSQELGSGDYEQYF. The CDR3 coding sequence is TGTGCCAGCAGCCAGGAGTTGGGTAGCGGGGATTACGAGCAGTACTTC.

The gene calls are TRBV7-2 and TRBJ2-4, with a tentative D call TRBD2 (7 bases). The V and J ends lost 4 bases and 9 bases respectively, with 13 bases between them. The CDR3 has 13 residues. Germline V gene lookup returns CDR1 SGHTA and CDR2 FQGNSA. As DNA, the CDR3 is TGTGCCAGCAGCTCAACAGGGAGGGCCATTCAGTACTTC. Translating it yields CASSSTGRAIQYF. The variable domain in full, with the rest retrieved from reference TRBV7-2 and TRBJ2-4, is GAGVSQSPSNKVTEKGKDVELRCDPISGHTALYWYRQSLGQGLEFLIYFQGNSAPDKSGLPSDRFSAERTGGSVSTLTIQRTQQEDSAVYLCASSSTGRAIQYFGAGTRLSVL.

V is TRBV18 and J is TRBJ2-5; maybe TRBD2 (6 bases). The CDR3 has 14 amino acids. Trimming left V 1 base short and J 5 bases short, with 11 bases between. Per germline, CDR1 KGHSH and CDR2 LQKENI. The CDR3 nucleotides are TGTGCCAGCTCACCACGGGCACGGGGGGAGACCCAGTACTTC. This gives the protein CASSPRARGETQYF.

The chain links TRBV6-5 to TRBJ2-3; unclear D gene. This CDR3 is built from 13 residues. Germline CDR1 reads MNHEY; CDR2 reads SVGAGI. Trimming took 6 bases from V and 2 from J, leaving 9 bases between them. The DNA of the CDR3 is TGTGCCAGCAGACAACAGACCACAGATACGCAGTATTTT. Amino acids: CASRQQTTDTQYF.

This sequence joins TRBV28 and TRBJ2-7, with D uncertain. V gave up 4 bases and J gave up 3 bases, with 16 bases separating them. The CDR3 totals 15 residues. Germline CDR1 is MDHEN and CDR2 is SYDVKM. The CDR3 here is CASSSPTRSLYEQYF. Written as DNA, the CDR3 is TGTGCCAGCAGTTCCCCGACCCGTTCTCTCTACGAGCAGTACTTC.

A few counts support this clone. The V call is TRBV7-3, the J call TRBJ1-2; perhaps TRBD1 as D (6 bases). Germline V gene data show CDR1 as SGHTA and CDR2 as FQGTGA. The CDR3 totals 15 residues. The V gene lost 4 bases and the J gene lost 3 bases, with 15 bases spanning the gap. The CDR3 loop is CASSSHPGADYGYTF. CDR3 in DNA: TGTGCCAGCAGCTCACATCCAGGGGCGGACTATGGCTACACCTTC.

This clone has just one count. This chain joins TRBV12-5 and TRBJ1-2; possible D gene TRBD1, 6 bases. Germline V lookup: CDR1 LGHNT, CDR2 FRNRAP. Trimming stripped 5 bases from V and 4 bases from J, with 11 bases between. The CDR3 is made up of 13 amino acids. CDR3 nucleotide sequence: TGTGCTAGTGGTAACCAGGGGACCTATGGCTACACCTTC. This translates into CASGNQGTYGYTF.

The rearrangement links TRBV7-2 to TRBJ2-7, with 10 nucleotides matching TRBD1. V lost 1 base to trimming and J lost 8 bases; unmatched junction nucleotides: 11. The CDR3 covers 16 residues. CDR1 and CDR2 (germline): SGHTA, FQGNSA. The DNA for the CDR3 is TGTGCCAGCAGCTTAGGTGGGGGGACAGGGGAAGTCAAGCAGTACTTC. It encodes CASSLGGGTGEVKQYF.

This clone was detected once. The J gene is TRBJ1-3, the V gene TRBV4-2, with D uncertain. V was pared by 4 bases and J by 0 bases, with 16 bases between. Germline CDR1 LGHNA, CDR2 YNFKEQ. This CDR3 region has 17 residues. In DNA, the CDR3 is TGTGCCAGCAGCCTATCCGGCGCGACCCCCTCTGGAAACACCATATATTTT. Amino acid sequence: CASSLSGATPSGNTIYF.